This T cell receptor (beta chain) was captured in a study of T cell responses to AZD1222 COVID-19 vaccine. Study-level points and caveats: Close to half of all spike-specific TCRs reportedly target regions of the variants that are unmutated.

Produced via immunoSEQ multiplex PCR; TCRdb's table is partial and in-frame only. Here the sample spans approximately 140,000 clones, 90% being singletons. About this clone: Its target is unknown.

The V segment lost 1 base and the J segment 2 bases; nucleotides outside the gene matches: 3. The CDR3 sequence is 15 residues long. Germline loops: CDR1 SGHDN, CDR2 FVKESK. The material sequenced was peripheral blood, taken 28 days after the second AZD1222 dose. The chain carries TRBV14 and TRBJ2-7; 9 bases agree with TRBD2. This clonotype was sampled from an adult who received the AZD1222 COVID-19 vaccine. Here the CDR3 reads CASSQGAGGPYEQYF. Written as DNA, the CDR3 is TGTGCCAGCAGCCAAGGAGCGGGAGGACCCTACGAGCAGTACTTC.